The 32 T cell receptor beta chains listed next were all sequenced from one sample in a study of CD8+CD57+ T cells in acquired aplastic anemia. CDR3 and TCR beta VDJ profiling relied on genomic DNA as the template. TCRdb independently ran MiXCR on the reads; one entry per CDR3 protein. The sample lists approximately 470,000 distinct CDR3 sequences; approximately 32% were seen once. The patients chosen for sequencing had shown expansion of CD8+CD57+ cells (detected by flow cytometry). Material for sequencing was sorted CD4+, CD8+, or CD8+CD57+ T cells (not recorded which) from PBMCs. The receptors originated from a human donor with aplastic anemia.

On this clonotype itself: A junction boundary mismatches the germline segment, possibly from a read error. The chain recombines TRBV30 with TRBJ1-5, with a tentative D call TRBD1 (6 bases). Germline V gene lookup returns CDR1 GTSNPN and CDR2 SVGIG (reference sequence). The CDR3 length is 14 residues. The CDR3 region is CAWSVFKGDQPRHF. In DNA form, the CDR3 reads TGTGCCTGGAGTGTATTTAAGGGGGATCAGCCCCGGCATTTT.

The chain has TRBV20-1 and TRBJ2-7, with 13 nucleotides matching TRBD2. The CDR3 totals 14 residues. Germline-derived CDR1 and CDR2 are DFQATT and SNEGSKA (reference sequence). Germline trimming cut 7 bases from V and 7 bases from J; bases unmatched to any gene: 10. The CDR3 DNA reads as TGCAGTGAGGACGAGACTAGCGGGAGGAGGGAGCAGTACTTC. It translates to CSEDETSGRREQYF.

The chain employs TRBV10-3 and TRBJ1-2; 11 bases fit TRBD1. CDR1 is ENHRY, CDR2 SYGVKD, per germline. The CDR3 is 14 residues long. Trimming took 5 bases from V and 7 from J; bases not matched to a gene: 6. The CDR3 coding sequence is TGTGCCATCAGTTATCGGACAGGGGGCGGTGGCTACACCTTC. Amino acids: CAISYRTGGGGYTF.

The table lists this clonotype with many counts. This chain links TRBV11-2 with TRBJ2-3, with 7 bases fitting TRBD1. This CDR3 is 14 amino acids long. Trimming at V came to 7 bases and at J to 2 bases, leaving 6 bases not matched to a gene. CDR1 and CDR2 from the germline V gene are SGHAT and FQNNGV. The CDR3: CASTWDRNTDTQYF. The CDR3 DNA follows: TGTGCCAGCACCTGGGACAGAAACACAGATACGCAGTATTTT.

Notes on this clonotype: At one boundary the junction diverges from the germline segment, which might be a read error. This chain's CDR3 is CASSQTENYERYF. In DNA form, the CDR3 reads TGTGCCAGCAGCCAGACCGAAAACTACGAGCGGTACTTC. V and J are TRBV2 and TRBJ2-7; D unresolved. This CDR3 spans 13 amino acids. From germline, CDR1 is SNHLY and CDR2 FYNNEI.

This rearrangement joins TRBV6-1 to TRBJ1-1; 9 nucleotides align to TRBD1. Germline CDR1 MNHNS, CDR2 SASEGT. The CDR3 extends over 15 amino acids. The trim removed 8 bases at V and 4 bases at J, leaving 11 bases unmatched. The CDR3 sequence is CASVWPDRGGTEAFF. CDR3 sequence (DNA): TGTGCCAGCGTGTGGCCGGACAGGGGCGGCACTGAAGCTTTCTTT.

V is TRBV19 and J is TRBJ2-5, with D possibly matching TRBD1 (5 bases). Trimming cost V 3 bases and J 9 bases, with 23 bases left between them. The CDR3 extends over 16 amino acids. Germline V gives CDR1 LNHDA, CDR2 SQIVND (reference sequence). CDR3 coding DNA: TGTGCCAGTAGTATGGTCACAGGAAATAGCAATCAGCCCCAGTACTTC. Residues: CASSMVTGNSNQPQYF. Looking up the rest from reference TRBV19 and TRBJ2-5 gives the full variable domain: DGGITQSPKYLFRKEGQNVTLSCEQNLNHDAMYWYRQDPGQGLRLIYYSQIVNDFQKGDIAEGYSVSREKKESFPLTVTSAQKNPTAFYLCASSMVTGNSNQPQYFGPGTRLLVL.

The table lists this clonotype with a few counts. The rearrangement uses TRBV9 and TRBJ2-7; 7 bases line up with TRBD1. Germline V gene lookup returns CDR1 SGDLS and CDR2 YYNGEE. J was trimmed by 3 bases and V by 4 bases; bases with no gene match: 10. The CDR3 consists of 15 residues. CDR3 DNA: TGTGCCAGCAGCCAAGGTGCCGGGACAGACTACGAGCAGTACTTC. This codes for CASSQGAGTDYEQYF. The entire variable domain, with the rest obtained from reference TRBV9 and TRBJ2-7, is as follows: DSGVTQTPKHLITATGQRVTLRCSPRSGDLSVYWYQQSLDQGLQFLIQYYNGEERAKGNILERFSAQQFPDLHSELNLSSLELGDSALYFCASSQGAGTDYEQYFGPGTRLTVT.

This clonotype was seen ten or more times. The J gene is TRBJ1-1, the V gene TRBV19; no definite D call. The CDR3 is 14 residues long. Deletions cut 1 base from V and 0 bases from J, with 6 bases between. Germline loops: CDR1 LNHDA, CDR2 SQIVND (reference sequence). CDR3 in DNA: TGTGCCAGTAGTATAGGGGTAGTGAACACTGAAGCTTTCTTT. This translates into CASSIGVVNTEAFF.

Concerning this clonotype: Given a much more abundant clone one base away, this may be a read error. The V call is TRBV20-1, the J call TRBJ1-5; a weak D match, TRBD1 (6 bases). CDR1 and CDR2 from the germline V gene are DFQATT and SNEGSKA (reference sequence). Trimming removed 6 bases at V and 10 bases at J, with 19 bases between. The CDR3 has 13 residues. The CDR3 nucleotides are TGCAGTGCGCAGGGACAATCGACTGGCCCCCAGCATTTT. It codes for CSAQGQSTGPQHF.

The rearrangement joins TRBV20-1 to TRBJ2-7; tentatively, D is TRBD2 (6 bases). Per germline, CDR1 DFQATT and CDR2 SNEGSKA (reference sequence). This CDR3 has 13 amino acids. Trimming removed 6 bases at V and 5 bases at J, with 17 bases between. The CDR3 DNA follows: TGCAGTGCGACACCGGGACTCACGGACGAGCAGTACTTC. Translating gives CSATPGLTDEQYF.

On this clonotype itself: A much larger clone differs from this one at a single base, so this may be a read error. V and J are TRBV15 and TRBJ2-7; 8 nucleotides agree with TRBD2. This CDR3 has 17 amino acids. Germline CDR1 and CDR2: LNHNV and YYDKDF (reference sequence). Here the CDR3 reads CAANAGGAGTREYEQCF. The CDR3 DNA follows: TGTGCCGCCAACGCGGGGGGAGCCGGGACTAGAGAATACGAGCAGTGCTTC. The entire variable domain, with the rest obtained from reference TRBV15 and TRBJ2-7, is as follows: DAMVIQNPRYQVTQFGKPVTLSCSQTLNHNVMYWYQQKSSQAPKLLFHYYDKDFNNEADTPDNFQSRRPNTSFCFLDIRSPGLGDTAMYLCAANAGGAGTREYEQCFGPGTRLTVT.

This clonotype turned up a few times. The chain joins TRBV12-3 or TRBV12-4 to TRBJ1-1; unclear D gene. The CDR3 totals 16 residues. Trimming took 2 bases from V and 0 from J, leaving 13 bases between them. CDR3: CASSLKGGAMNTEAFF. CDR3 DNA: TGTGCCAGCAGTTTAAAAGGCGGTGCGATGAACACTGAAGCTTTCTTT.

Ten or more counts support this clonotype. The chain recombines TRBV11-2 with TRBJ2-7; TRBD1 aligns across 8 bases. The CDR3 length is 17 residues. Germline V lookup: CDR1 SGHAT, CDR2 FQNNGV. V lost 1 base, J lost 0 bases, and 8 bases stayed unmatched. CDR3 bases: TGTGCCAGCAGCTTAGGCCGCCGGGACAGGCCCTCCTACGAGCAGTACTTC. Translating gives CASSLGRRDRPSYEQYF.

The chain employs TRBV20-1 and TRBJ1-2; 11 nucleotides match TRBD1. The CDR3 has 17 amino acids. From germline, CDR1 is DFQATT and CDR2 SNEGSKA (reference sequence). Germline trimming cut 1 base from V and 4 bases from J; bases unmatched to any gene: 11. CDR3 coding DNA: TGCAGTGCTAGAGGCGACACGGGGACAGGGGGTGTCTATGGCTACACCTTC. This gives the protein CSARGDTGTGGVYGYTF.

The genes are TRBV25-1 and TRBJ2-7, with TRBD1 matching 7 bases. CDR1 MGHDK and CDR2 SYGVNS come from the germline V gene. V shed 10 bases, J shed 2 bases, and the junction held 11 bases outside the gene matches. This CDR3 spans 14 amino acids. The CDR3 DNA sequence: TGTGCCACATTCCCACGACAGGGACCCTACGAGCAGTACTTC. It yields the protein CATFPRQGPYEQYF.

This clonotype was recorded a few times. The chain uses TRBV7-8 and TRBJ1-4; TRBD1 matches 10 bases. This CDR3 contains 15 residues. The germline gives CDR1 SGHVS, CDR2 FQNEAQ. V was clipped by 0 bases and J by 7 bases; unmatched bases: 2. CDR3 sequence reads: CASSLARTGGEKLFF. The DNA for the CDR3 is TGTGCCAGCAGCTTAGCGCGGACAGGGGGTGAAAAACTGTTTTTT.

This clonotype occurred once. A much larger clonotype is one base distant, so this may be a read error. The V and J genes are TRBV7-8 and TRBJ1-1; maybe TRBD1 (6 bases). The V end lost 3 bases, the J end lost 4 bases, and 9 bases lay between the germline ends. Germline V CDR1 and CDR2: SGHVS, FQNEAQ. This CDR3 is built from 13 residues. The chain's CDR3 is CASSFDRPTEAFF. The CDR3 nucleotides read TGTGCCAGCAGCTTCGACAGGCCCACTGAAGCTTTCTTT.

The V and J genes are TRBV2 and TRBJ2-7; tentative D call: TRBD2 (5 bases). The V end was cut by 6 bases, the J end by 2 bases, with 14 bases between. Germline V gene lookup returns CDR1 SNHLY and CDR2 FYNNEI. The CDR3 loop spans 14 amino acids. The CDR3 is CASSPDWGAYEQYF. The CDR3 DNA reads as TGTGCCAGCAGCCCGGACTGGGGTGCCTACGAGCAGTACTTC.

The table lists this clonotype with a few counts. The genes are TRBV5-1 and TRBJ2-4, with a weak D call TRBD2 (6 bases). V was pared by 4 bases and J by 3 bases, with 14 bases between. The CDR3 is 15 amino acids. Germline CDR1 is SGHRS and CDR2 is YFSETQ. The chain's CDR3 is CASSQKEGGKNIQYF. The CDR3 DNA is TGCGCCAGCAGCCAGAAGGAGGGAGGCAAAAACATTCAGTACTTC.

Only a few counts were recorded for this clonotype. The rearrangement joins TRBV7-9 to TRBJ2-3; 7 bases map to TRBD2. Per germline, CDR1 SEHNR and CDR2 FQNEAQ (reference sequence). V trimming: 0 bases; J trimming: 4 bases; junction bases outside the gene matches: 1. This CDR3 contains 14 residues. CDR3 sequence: CASSLATSSDTQYF. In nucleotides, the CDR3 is TGTGCCAGCAGCTTAGCGACTAGCTCAGATACGCAGTATTTT.

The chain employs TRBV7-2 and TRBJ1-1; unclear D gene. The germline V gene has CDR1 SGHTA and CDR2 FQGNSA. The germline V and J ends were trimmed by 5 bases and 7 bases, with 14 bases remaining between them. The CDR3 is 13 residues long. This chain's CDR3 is CASSPTRTGEAFF. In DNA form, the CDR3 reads TGTGCCAGCAGCCCTACCAGAACTGGTGAAGCTTTCTTT.

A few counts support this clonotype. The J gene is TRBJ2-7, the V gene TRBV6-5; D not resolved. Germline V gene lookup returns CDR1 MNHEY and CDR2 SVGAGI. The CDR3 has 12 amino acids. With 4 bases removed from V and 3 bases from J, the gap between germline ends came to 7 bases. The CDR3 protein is CASSSLNYEQYF. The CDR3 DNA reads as TGTGCCAGCAGTTCCCTGAACTACGAGCAGTACTTC.

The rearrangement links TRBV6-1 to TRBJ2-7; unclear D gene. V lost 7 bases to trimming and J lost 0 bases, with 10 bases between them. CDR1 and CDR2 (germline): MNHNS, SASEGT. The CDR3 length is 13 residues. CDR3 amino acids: CASTGVASYEQYF. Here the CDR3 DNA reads TGTGCCAGCACAGGAGTCGCCTCCTACGAGCAGTACTTC.

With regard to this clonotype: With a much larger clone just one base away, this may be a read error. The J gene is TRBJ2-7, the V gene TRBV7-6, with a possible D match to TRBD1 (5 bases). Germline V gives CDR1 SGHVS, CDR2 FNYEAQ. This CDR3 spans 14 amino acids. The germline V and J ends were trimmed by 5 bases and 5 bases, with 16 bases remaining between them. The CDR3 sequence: CASSTRQPSDEQYF. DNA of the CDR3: TGTGCCAGCAGCACCCGACAGCCGTCAGACGAGCAGTACTTC.

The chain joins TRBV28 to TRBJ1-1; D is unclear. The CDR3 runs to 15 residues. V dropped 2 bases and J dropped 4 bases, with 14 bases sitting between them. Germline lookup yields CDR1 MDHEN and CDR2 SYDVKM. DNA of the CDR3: TGTGCCAGCAGTTTACTCGTCGAGGGTCGCACTGAAGCTTTCTTT. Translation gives CASSLLVEGRTEAFF.

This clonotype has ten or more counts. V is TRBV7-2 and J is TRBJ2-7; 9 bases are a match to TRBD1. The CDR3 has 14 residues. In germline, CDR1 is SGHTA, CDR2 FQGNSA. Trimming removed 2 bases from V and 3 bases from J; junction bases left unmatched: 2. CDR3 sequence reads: CASSLLGQGYEQYF. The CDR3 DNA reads TGTGCCAGCAGCTTATTGGGACAGGGCTACGAGCAGTACTTC.

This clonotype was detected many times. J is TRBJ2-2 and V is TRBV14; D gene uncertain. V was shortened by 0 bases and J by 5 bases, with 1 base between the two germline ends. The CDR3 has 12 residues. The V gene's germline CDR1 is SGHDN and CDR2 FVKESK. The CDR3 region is CASSQETGELFF. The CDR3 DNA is TGTGCCAGCAGCCAAGAAACCGGGGAGCTGTTTTTT.

This CDR3 is CASSFKIASGRPGDTQYF. The CDR3 nucleotides are TGTGCCAGCAGCTTCAAGATCGCTAGCGGGAGGCCCGGGGATACGCAGTATTTT. The chain joins TRBV11-2 to TRBJ2-3; 11 positions agree with TRBD2. Germline CDR1 and CDR2: SGHAT and FQNNGV. CDR3 size: 18 residues. V was pared by 3 bases and J by 6 bases, with 14 bases of the junction left unmatched.

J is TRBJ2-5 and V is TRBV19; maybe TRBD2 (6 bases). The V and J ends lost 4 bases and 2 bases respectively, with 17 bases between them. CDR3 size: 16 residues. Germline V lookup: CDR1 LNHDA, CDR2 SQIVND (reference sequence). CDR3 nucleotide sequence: TGTGCCAGTAGTAGGGTGACGGGGAGGAGGCAAGAGACCCAGTACTTC. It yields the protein CASSRVTGRRQETQYF.

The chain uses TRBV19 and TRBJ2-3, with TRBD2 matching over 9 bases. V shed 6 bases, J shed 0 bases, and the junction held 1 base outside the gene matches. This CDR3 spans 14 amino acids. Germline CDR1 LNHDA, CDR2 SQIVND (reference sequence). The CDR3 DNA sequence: TGTGCCAGTAGGGGACTAGCCAGCACAGATACGCAGTATTTT. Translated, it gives CASRGLASTDTQYF. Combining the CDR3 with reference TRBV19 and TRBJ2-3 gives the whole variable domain DGGITQSPKYLFRKEGQNVTLSCEQNLNHDAMYWYRQDPGQGLRLIYYSQIVNDFQKGDIAEGYSVSREKKESFPLTVTSAQKNPTAFYLCASRGLASTDTQYFGPGTRLTVL.

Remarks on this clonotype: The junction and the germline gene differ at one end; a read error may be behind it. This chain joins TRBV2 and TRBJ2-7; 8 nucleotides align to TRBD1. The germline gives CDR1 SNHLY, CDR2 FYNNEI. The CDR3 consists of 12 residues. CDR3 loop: CASSEDRGGQYF. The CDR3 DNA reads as TGTGCCAGCAGCGAAGACAGGGGCGGGCAGTACTTC.